The 13 T cell receptor beta chains below come from one sample, sequenced in a study of CD8+CD57+ T cells in acquired aplastic anemia. Previously, flow cytometry had revealed CD8+CD57+ cell expansion in the patients chosen for sequencing. The TCR beta profiling, which covered VDJ combination and CDR3 sequence, was carried out using genomic DNA as the template. TCRdb reprocessed the reads via MiXCR and lists one record per CDR3 protein. The table lists around 160,000 distinct CDR3 sequences, around 48% of them singletons. Sequencing was carried out using sorted CD4+, CD8+, or CD8+CD57+ T cells (not recorded which) from PBMCs. The receptor set was obtained from a human donor with aplastic anemia.

The J gene is TRBJ1-2, the V gene TRBV25-1; 9 bases are a match to TRBD1. CDR1 and CDR2 from the germline V gene are MGHDK and SYGVNS. CDR3 length equals 12 residues. V lost 8 bases to trimming and J lost 8 bases; unmatched junction nucleotides: 6. The CDR3 protein is CASGQGTRGYTF. The CDR3 DNA sequence: TGTGCCAGCGGACAGGGGACGAGAGGCTACACCTTC.

The chain combines TRBV5-4 with TRBJ2-5; tentative D call: TRBD1 (6 bases). The V and J ends lost 5 bases and 0 bases respectively, with 11 bases between them. This CDR3 has 14 residues. Germline CDR1 and CDR2: SGHNT and YYREEE (reference sequence). CDR3 residues: CASRDGQHQETQYF. The CDR3 DNA reads as TGTGCCAGCAGAGACGGACAGCACCAAGAGACCCAGTACTTC.

This clonotype was seen only once. The chain has TRBV10-1 and TRBJ2-2; D is possibly TRBD1 (5 bases). V was trimmed by 3 bases and J by 0 bases, leaving 8 bases between them. Germline assignment: CDR1 WNHNN and CDR2 SYGVQD (reference sequence). The CDR3 is 15 amino acids. In DNA, the CDR3 is TGCGCCAGCAGTGATCAGGGTCCGAACACCGGGGAGCTGTTTTTT. Its translation: CASSDQGPNTGELFF.

V and J are TRBV29-1 and TRBJ2-2, with 9 bases that match TRBD1. The CDR3 contains 15 residues. With V trimmed by 5 bases and J by 5 bases, 9 bases remained unmatched. From germline, CDR1 is SQVTM and CDR2 ANQGSEA. CDR3 sequence (DNA): TGCAGCGTTTTCCCCCCGGGACAGGGAACCGGGGAGCTGTTTTTT. Translated, it gives CSVFPPGQGTGELFF.

This clonotype came up many times. V is TRBV7-9 and J is TRBJ2-6, with D hard to call. This CDR3 has 15 amino acids. Trimming removed 3 bases from V and 0 bases from J, with 6 bases in between. Germline V gene sequence: CDR1 SEHNR, CDR2 FQNEAQ (reference sequence). Written as DNA, the CDR3 is TGTGCCAGCAGCTTCACGGACTCTGGGGCCAACGTCCTGACTTTC. Translation: CASSFTDSGANVLTF.

This clonotype was seen repeatedly, ten times or more. The V gene is TRBV12-3 or TRBV12-4, the J gene TRBJ2-7, with D perhaps TRBD2 (7 bases). The ends were cut back, 6 bases at V and 6 bases at J, with 21 bases in the middle. CDR3 length: 15 amino acids. The CDR3 reads CASRGGEREIAEQYF. CDR3 in DNA: TGTGCCAGCAGAGGGGGGGAACGCGAAATTGCCGAGCAGTACTTC.

This clonotype came up a few times. The chain carries TRBV20-1 and TRBJ2-7; 10 bases fit TRBD2. The V gene's germline CDR1 is DFQATT and CDR2 SNEGSKA (reference sequence). V was clipped by 0 bases and J by 4 bases; unmatched bases: 6. The CDR3 is 15 residues long. The chain's CDR3 is CSARDQAGGPYEQYF. The CDR3 DNA follows: TGCAGTGCTAGAGATCAAGCGGGAGGGCCTTACGAGCAGTACTTC.

This clonotype was picked up a small number of times. The V call is TRBV2, the J call TRBJ1-1; D is perhaps TRBD1 (5 bases). Trimming pared 10 bases from V and 4 bases from J, leaving 16 bases between. Germline V CDR1 and CDR2: SNHLY, FYNNEI. There are 13 residues in the CDR3. The CDR3 coding sequence is TGTGCCAACAGCGAGTCGGGGGGCACTGAAGCTTTCTTT. Translating gives CANSESGGTEAFF.

The gene calls are TRBV7-2 and TRBJ2-7; D unclear. The CDR3 contains 11 residues. Germline-derived CDR1 and CDR2 are SGHTA and FQGNSA. The V end was cut by 3 bases, the J end by 5 bases, with 5 bases between. CDR3 residues: CASSFSDEQYF. CDR3 DNA: TGTGCCAGCAGCTTTTCGGACGAGCAGTACTTC.

As to this clonotype: A much larger clone lies one base from this, so it may be a read error. The chain couples TRBV27 to TRBJ2-7, with D possibly TRBD1 on 6 matching bases. Germline V lookup: CDR1 MNHEY, CDR2 SMNVEV (reference sequence). There are 15 residues in the CDR3. The CDR3 loop is CASSPLGTPTYERYF. The CDR3 DNA is TGTGCCAGCAGTCCCTTGGGGACACCGACCTACGAGCGGTACTTC.

This clonotype was detected many times. The V gene is TRBV7-9, the J gene TRBJ1-2, with D perhaps matching TRBD1 (5 bases). Germline CDR1 reads SEHNR; CDR2 reads FQNEAQ (reference sequence). Trimming left V 1 base short and J 8 bases short, with 11 bases between. The CDR3 is 13 residues long. This chain's CDR3 is CASSLGQGDGYTF. The CDR3 nucleotides read TGTGCCAGCAGCTTAGGTCAGGGTGACGGCTACACCTTC.

The chain has TRBV20-1 and TRBJ2-7; 9 nucleotides match TRBD1. CDR1 is DFQATT, CDR2 SNEGSKA, per germline (reference sequence). The CDR3 is 13 residues long. The V segment lost 4 bases and the J segment 3 bases; nucleotides outside the gene matches: 4. The CDR3 DNA reads TGCAGTGCTAAGGACAGGGGTGACTACGAGCAGTACTTC. Translated, it gives CSAKDRGDYEQYF.

The sample holds a few counts of this clonotype. The V call is TRBV7-2, the J call TRBJ2-5; 9 bases are shared with TRBD1. This CDR3 contains 13 residues. In germline, CDR1 is SGHTA, CDR2 FQGNSA. V was clipped by 4 bases and J by 6 bases; unmatched bases: 3. CDR3 bases: TGTGCCAGCAGCTCGGACAGGGGTCAGACCCAGTACTTC. This gives the protein CASSSDRGQTQYF.